This TCR beta chain was documented in a study of CXCR3-negative and CXCR3-positive naive CD8 T cells. General study results and limits: Naive CXCR3-positive cells had TRB CDR3s more hydrophobic than those of CXCR3-negative naive cells. Comparably high diversity marked both naive subsets, whereas memory CD8+ cells had much lower diversity.

As concerns this clonotype: What it binds is unknown.

UMI-labeled 5' RACE yielded the TRB cDNA libraries. TCRdb re-called the 5' RACE reads; every CDR3 protein appears as one record, without DNA. Listed are over 55,000 distinct CDR3 sequences; around 5% falls within the top ten. The study sorted every CD8+ T cell subset in triplicate at about 270,000 cells each. Naive CD8+ T cells carried a CD45RO-CCR7+CD27+CD95- phenotype. CDR3 size: 16 residues. Germline V gives CDR1 MNHEY, CDR2 SVGAGI. The chain has TRBV6-5 and TRBJ2-2; without DNA, the TCRdb call of TRBD1 cannot be checked. This receptor was taken from a human donor in good health. Some clones in this sample may be carry-over from other donors' samples. The sample taken for sequencing was naive CXCR3+ CD8+ T cells from blood. Subset here: CD45RO-CCR7+CD27+CD95- naive CD8+ T cells expressing CXCR3 (TNR3+). CDR3 protein: CASSYSAGGYTGELFF.